This T cell receptor (beta chain) stems from a study of T cell responses to AZD1222 COVID-19 vaccine. Study-wide results and limits: In a largely white British group with more females than males, clonal diversity was possibly underestimated. CD4 TCRs associated with vaccination spanned spike, dominating at 160-218 and 743-854. Following two doses of AZD1222, Spike-specific TCR breadth and depth rose. There were repertoire samples only from the period after the peak T cell response.

Notes on this clone: Its antigen is unknown.

Assay: immunoSEQ multiplex PCR; the TCRdb copy retains only in-frame clones and omits some. Of about 39,000 clones in the sample, just over 85% were seen once. Sequences were derived from peripheral blood, sampled 28 days after the second dose of the MenACWY control vaccine. This clonotype was obtained from an adult who received the MenACWY meningococcal vaccine as a control.

In nucleotides, the CDR3 is TGTGCCAGCAGCCTACGGAGGGAGCAGTACTTC. Encoded protein: CASSLRREQYF. The chain carries TRBV2 and TRBJ2-7, with D perhaps matching TRBD2 (5 bases). CDR1 is SNHLY, CDR2 FYNNEI, per germline. The CDR3 has 11 residues. Trimming removed 6 bases at V and 7 bases at J, with 10 bases between.